This paragraph reports one TCR beta chain. Its antigen is not known. The data stem from a study of cytomegalovirus exposure and HLA in healthy donors. Some clones are missing from TCRdb's copy, which holds only in-frame ones; the method was immunoSEQ multiplex PCR. The table shows 80,000 or so clones, with approximately 95% occurring only once. CDR3 length equals 17 residues. Germline lookup yields CDR1 SNHLY and CDR2 FYNNEI. Unmatched junction bases numbered 8, after V lost 3 bases and J lost 5 bases. Overall study results and limits: In vitro data verified a few CMV-associated chains as specific for CMV antigens. Many donors shared some public TCRs, even though most TCR sequences were rare. TCR clusters originating in the first cohort tended to co-occur in the approximately 120 validation repertoires, according to a later analysis.

This TCR was sampled from a woman aged 18-29 years in good health and CMV-seronegative. This rearrangement joins TRBV2 to TRBJ2-5; TRBD2 aligns across 14 bases. The sample taken for sequencing was PBMCs. CDR3 in DNA: TGTGCCAGCAGTGAGTCGACTAGCGGGGGGGCTCGGGAGACCCAGTACTTC. Its protein is CASSESTSGGARETQYF. Full variable domain (outside the CDR3, taken from reference TRBV2 and TRBJ2-5): EPEVTQTPSHQVTQMGQEVILRCVPISNHLYFYWYRQILGQKVEFLVSFYNNEISEKSEIFDDQFSVERPDGSNFTLKIRSTKLEDSAMYFCASSESTSGGARETQYFGPGTRLLVL.